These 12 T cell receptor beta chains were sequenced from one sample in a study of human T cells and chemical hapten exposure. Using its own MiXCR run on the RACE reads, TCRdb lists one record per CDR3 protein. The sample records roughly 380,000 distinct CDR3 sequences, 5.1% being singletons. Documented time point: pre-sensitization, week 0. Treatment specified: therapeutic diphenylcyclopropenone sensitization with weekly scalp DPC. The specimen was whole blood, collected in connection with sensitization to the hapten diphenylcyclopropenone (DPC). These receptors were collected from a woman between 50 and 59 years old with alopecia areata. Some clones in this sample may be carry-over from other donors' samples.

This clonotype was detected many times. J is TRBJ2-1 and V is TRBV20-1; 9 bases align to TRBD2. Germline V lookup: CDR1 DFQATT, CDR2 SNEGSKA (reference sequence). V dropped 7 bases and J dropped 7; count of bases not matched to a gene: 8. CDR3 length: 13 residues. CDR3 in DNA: TGCAGTGGAGCGGGAGGAGCATGGAATGAGCAGTTCTTC. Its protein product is CSGAGGAWNEQFF.

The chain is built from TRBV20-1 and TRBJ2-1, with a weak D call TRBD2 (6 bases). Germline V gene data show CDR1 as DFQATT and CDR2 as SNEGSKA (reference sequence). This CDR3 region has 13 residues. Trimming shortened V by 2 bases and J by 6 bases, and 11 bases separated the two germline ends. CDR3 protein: CSARSRDFNEQFF. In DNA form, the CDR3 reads TGCAGTGCTAGATCCCGGGACTTCAATGAGCAGTTCTTC.

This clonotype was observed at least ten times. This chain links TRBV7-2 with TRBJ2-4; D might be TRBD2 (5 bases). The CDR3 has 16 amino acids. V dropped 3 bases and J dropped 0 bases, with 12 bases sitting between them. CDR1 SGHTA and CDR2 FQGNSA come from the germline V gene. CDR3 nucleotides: TGTGCCAGCAGCTTTTGGACGGCGGGAGCCAAAAACATTCAGTACTTC. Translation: CASSFWTAGAKNIQYF. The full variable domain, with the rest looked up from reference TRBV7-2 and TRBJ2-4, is GAGVSQSPSNKVTEKGKDVELRCDPISGHTALYWYRQSLGQGLEFLIYFQGNSAPDKSGLPSDRFSAERTGGSVSTLTIQRTQQEDSAVYLCASSFWTAGAKNIQYFGAGTRLSVL.

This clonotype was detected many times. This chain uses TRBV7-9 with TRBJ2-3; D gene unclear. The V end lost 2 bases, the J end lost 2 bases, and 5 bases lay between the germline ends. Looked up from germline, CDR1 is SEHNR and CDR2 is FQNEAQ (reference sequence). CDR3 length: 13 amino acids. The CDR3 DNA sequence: TGTGCCAGCAGCTTATCGGCCACAGATACGCAGTATTTT. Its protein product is CASSLSATDTQYF.

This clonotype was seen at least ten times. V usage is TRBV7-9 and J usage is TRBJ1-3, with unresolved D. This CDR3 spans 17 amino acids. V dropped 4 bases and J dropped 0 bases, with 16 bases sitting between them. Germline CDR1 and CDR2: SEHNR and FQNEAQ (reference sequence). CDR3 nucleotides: TGTGCCAGCAGCTCGACCCAGGTGGCCCTCTCTGGAAACACCATATATTTT. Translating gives CASSSTQVALSGNTIYF.

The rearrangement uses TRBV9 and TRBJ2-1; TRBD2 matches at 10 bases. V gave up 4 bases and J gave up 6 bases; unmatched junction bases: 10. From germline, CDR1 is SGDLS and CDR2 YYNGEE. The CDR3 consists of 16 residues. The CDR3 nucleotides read TGTGCCAGCAGCCATCGAGCGGGAGGGTCTTCCAATGAGCAGTTCTTC. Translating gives CASSHRAGGSSNEQFF.

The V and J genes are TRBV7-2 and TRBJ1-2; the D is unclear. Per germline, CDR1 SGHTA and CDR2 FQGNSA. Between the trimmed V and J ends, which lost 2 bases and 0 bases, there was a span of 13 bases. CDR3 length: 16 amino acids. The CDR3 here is CASSLNSRPTNYGYTF. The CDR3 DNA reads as TGTGCCAGCAGCTTAAATTCCAGACCTACTAACTATGGCTACACCTTC.

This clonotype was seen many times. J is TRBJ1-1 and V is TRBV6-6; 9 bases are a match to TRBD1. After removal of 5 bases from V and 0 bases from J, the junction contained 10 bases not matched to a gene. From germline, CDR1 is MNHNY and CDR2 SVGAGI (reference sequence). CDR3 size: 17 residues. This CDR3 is CASSLVPGQGMNTEAFF. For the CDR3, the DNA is TGTGCCAGCAGTCTCGTCCCGGGACAGGGAATGAACACTGAAGCTTTCTTT.

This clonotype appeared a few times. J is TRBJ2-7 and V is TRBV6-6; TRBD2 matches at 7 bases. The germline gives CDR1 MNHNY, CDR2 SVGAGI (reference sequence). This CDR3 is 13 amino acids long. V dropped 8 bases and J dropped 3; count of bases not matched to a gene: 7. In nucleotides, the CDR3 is TGTGCCAGCTGGGGGGGACCCGACTACGAGCAGTACTTC. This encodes CASWGGPDYEQYF.

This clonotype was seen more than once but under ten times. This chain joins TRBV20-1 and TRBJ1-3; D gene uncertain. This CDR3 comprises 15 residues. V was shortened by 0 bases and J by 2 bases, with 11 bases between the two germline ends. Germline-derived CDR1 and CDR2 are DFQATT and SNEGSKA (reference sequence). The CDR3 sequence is CSARDRLRTGNTIYF. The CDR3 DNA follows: TGCAGTGCTAGAGATCGACTACGAACTGGAAACACCATATATTTT.

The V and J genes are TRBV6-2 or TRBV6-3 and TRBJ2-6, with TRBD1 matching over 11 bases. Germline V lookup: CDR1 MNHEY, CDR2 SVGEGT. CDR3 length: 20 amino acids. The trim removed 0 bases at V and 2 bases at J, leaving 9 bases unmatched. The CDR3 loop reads CASSYSRGQGAWAGANVLTF. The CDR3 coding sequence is TGTGCCAGCAGTTACTCTCGTGGACAGGGGGCTTGGGCTGGGGCCAACGTCCTGACTTTC.

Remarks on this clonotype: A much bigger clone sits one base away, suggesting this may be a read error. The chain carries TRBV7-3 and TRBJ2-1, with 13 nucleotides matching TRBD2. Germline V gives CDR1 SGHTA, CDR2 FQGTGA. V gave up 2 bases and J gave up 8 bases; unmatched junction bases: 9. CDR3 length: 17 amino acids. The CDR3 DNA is TGTGCCAGCAGCTTAGGACTAGCGGGGGAGCAATTTCATGAGCAGTTCTTC. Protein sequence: CASSLGLAGEQFHEQFF.